A single sample is the source of the 18 T cell receptor beta chains below, sequenced in a study of blood T cell repertoires in COVID-19. Data came from immunoSEQ multiplex PCR; TCRdb stores just in-frame clones and leaves some out. The sample holds 150,000 to 250,000 clones, roughly three quarters seen once. Sequences were obtained from peripheral blood. These receptors were obtained from a woman in her thirties or forties with COVID-19, enrolled during active disease.

This clone was observed a handful of times. V is TRBV11-2 and J is TRBJ2-7; a possible D gene is TRBD2 (6 bases). This CDR3 is built from 14 residues. V was clipped by 0 bases and J by 3 bases, with 9 bases between them. Per germline, CDR1 SGHAT and CDR2 FQNNGV. The CDR3 protein is CASSLDGGGYEQYF. CDR3 in DNA: TGTGCCAGCAGCTTAGACGGGGGAGGCTACGAGCAGTACTTC.

V usage is TRBV3-1 (or the pseudogene TRBV3-2) and J usage is TRBJ2-2, with 11 nucleotides matching TRBD2. The trim removed 2 bases at V and 1 base at J, leaving 6 bases unmatched. The length of the CDR3 is 18 residues. Looked up from germline, CDR1 is LGHDT and CDR2 is YNNKEL (reference sequence). The CDR3 sequence is CASSQFPLAGGNTGELFF. The CDR3 DNA sequence: TGTGCCAGCAGCCAATTTCCTCTAGCGGGGGGGAACACCGGGGAGCTGTTTTTT.

The rearrangement joins TRBV6-8 to TRBJ1-1; D unclear. Germline V lookup: CDR1 MNHGY, CDR2 SAAAGT. The CDR3 is made up of 13 amino acids. V shed 6 bases and J shed 2 bases, with 10 bases lying between them. CDR3 in amino acids: CASSLEANTEAFF. The CDR3 DNA reads as TGTGCCAGCAGCTTAGAAGCAAACACTGAAGCTTTCTTT.

This clone was observed a single time. The J gene is TRBJ1-4, the V gene TRBV6-2 or TRBV6-3, with TRBD1 matching 8 bases. J gave up 7 bases and V 5 bases, and 9 bases lay outside the gene matches. This CDR3 spans 15 amino acids. Germline lookup yields CDR1 MNHEY and CDR2 SVGEGT. The CDR3 DNA is TGTGCCAGCAGTGACGGACAGGGAAAAGGTGAAAAACTGTTTTTT. Protein: CASSDGQGKGEKLFF.

This clone was observed a single time. The chain is built from TRBV10-3 and TRBJ2-3; D is possibly TRBD1 (6 bases). The CDR3 is 16 amino acids. The V and J ends lost 0 bases and 1 base respectively, with 11 bases between them. Germline V lookup: CDR1 ENHRY, CDR2 SYGVKD. This chain's CDR3 is CAISESQGLGTDTQYF. CDR3 DNA: TGTGCCATCAGTGAGTCTCAGGGGTTAGGCACAGATACGCAGTATTTT.

V usage is TRBV5-1 and J usage is TRBJ2-1; 8 bases are a match to TRBD1. The trim removed 0 bases at V and 8 bases at J, leaving 10 bases unmatched. CDR1 is SGHRS, CDR2 YFSETQ, per germline. CDR3 length: 16 amino acids. CDR3 DNA: TGCGCCAGCAGCTTGGCCACGGCAGGGGGCAGCTATGAGCAGTTCTTC. Translation: CASSLATAGGSYEQFF.

The J gene is TRBJ2-4, the V gene TRBV6-5, with 8 bases that match TRBD2. The CDR3 covers 14 residues. Germline assignment: CDR1 MNHEY and CDR2 SVGAGI. V lost 6 bases and J lost 1; bases outside the gene matches: 2. The CDR3 loop reads CASSGRAAKNIQYF. The CDR3 DNA sequence: TGTGCCAGCAGCGGGAGGGCCGCCAAAAACATTCAGTACTTC.

J is TRBJ1-5 and V is TRBV6-5, with 9 nucleotides matching TRBD1. The trim removed 6 bases at V and 5 bases at J, leaving 2 bases unmatched. The CDR3 covers 13 residues. Germline CDR1 and CDR2: MNHEY and SVGAGI. The CDR3 DNA reads TGTGCCAGCAGGGGGGACAGGGATCAGCCCCAGCATTTT. Translating gives CASRGDRDQPQHF.

This chain connects TRBV25-1 to TRBJ2-3; D is perhaps TRBD1 (5 bases). V gave up 6 bases and J gave up 8 bases, with 6 bases separating them. Per germline, CDR1 MGHDK and CDR2 SYGVNS. There are 10 residues in the CDR3. In DNA, the CDR3 is TGTGCCAGCAGACAGGTTACGCAGTATTTT. Its translation: CASRQVTQYF.

This chain joins TRBV6-1 and TRBJ1-2, with 9 bases matching TRBD1. The CDR3 has 15 residues. The germline V gene has CDR1 MNHNS and CDR2 SASEGT. V trimming: 2 bases; J trimming: 6 bases; junction bases outside the gene matches: 7. Here the CDR3 reads CASSEMGQGMNGYTF. CDR3 coding DNA: TGTGCCAGCAGTGAAATGGGACAGGGTATGAATGGCTACACCTTC.

This chain uses TRBV29-1 with TRBJ2-3, with TRBD2 identical over 7 bases. With V trimmed by 5 bases and J by 2 bases, 10 bases remained unmatched. Germline values: CDR1 SQVTM, CDR2 ANQGSEA. The CDR3 has 15 residues. CDR3 DNA sequence: TGCAGCGTTATGAGACTAGCCCAATTCACAGATACGCAGTATTTT. Amino acid sequence: CSVMRLAQFTDTQYF.

This clone was observed a single time. This chain uses TRBV19 with TRBJ1-6, with 10 bases that match TRBD1. This CDR3 spans 16 amino acids. From germline, CDR1 is LNHDA and CDR2 SQIVND (reference sequence). The V segment lost 3 bases and the J segment 4 bases; nucleotides outside the gene matches: 3. The CDR3 nucleotides read TGTGCCAGTAGTATGGAGGGACAGGGGTATAATTCACCCCTCCACTTT. Translation: CASSMEGQGYNSPLHF.

The chain joins TRBV27 to TRBJ1-5; perhaps TRBD1 as D (5 bases). This CDR3 region has 14 residues. CDR1 is MNHEY, CDR2 SMNVEV, per germline (reference sequence). The V end lost 8 bases, the J end lost 4 bases, and 15 bases lay between the germline ends. The CDR3 protein is CASSQGLGNQPQHF. CDR3 nucleotides: TGTGCCAGCTCTCAGGGTCTGGGGAATCAGCCCCAGCATTTT.

Concerning this clone: Other DNA sequences within the sample encode an identical CDR3. J is TRBJ2-1 and V is TRBV29-1, with 7 positions matching TRBD1. Germline trimming cut 6 bases from V and 1 base from J; bases unmatched to any gene: 0. The CDR3 is 12 residues long. From germline, CDR1 is SQVTM and CDR2 ANQGSEA. The CDR3 nucleotides read TGCAGCGTGGGACAGTCCTACAATGAGCAGTTCTTC. Translating gives CSVGQSYNEQFF.

This chain's CDR3 is CASRLAGGNEQFF. In DNA, the CDR3 is TGTGCCAGCAGGCTAGCGGGAGGTAATGAGCAGTTCTTC. This rearrangement joins TRBV6-5 to TRBJ2-1, with TRBD2 matching over 11 bases. V dropped 6 bases and J dropped 7; count of bases not matched to a gene: 2. The CDR3 extends over 13 amino acids. Looked up from germline, CDR1 is MNHEY and CDR2 is SVGAGI.

This chain joins TRBV7-2 and TRBJ1-1, with a weak D call TRBD1 (5 bases). The CDR3 is 13 amino acids. Trimming took 0 bases from V and 8 from J, leaving 10 bases between them. Germline V CDR1 and CDR2: SGHTA, FQGNSA. CDR3: CASSLAGLREAFF. In DNA, the CDR3 is TGTGCCAGCAGCTTAGCGGGACTTCGAGAAGCTTTCTTT.

The chain links TRBV5-1 to TRBJ2-3; TRBD2 agrees at 12 bases. The V and J ends lost 6 bases and 0 bases, in that order; junction bases with no gene match: 2. Germline V gives CDR1 SGHRS, CDR2 YFSETQ. CDR3 length equals 15 residues. As DNA, the CDR3 is TGCGCCAGCAACGGACTAGCGGGGAGCACAGATACGCAGTATTTT. Encoded protein: CASNGLAGSTDTQYF.

The rearrangement joins TRBV6-5 to TRBJ2-1, with 12 nucleotides matching TRBD2. V lost 6 bases, J lost 9 bases, and 6 bases stayed unmatched. The CDR3 extends over 14 amino acids. Germline V CDR1 and CDR2: MNHEY, SVGAGI. The CDR3 DNA reads as TGTGCCAGCAGCCAACTAGCGGGAGGATTTGAGCAGTTCTTC. As protein: CASSQLAGGFEQFF.